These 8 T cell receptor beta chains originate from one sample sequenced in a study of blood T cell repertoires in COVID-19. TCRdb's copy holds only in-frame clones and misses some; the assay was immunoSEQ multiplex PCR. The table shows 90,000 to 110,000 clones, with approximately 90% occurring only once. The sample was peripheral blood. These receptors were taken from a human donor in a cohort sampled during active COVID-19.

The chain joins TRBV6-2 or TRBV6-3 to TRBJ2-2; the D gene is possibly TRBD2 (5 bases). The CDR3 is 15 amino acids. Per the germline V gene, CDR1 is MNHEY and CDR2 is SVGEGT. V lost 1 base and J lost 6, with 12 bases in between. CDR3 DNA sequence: TGTGCCAGCAGTTACTTTCGGGGTGGGCCCGGGGAGCTGTTTTTT. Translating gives CASSYFRGGPGELFF.

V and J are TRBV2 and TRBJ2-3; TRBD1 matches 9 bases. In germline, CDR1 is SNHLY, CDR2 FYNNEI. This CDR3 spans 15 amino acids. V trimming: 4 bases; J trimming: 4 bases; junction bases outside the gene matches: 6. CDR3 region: CASSVTGQGPDTQYF. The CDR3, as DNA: TGTGCCAGCAGTGTAACGGGACAGGGTCCAGATACGCAGTATTTT.

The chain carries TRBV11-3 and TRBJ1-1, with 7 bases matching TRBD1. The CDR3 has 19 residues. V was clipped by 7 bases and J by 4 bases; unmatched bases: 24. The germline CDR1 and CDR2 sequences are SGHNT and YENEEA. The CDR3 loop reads CASTTGSRKEVVMGTEAFF. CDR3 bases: TGTGCCAGCACGACAGGGTCTCGGAAGGAAGTGGTTATGGGCACTGAAGCTTTCTTT.

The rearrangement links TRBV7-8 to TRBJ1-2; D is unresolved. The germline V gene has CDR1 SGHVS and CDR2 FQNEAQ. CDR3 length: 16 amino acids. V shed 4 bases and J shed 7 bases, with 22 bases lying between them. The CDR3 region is CASSSDSRGGSRGYTF. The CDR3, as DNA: TGTGCCAGCAGCTCCGATTCCCGAGGCGGGTCTCGTGGCTACACCTTC.

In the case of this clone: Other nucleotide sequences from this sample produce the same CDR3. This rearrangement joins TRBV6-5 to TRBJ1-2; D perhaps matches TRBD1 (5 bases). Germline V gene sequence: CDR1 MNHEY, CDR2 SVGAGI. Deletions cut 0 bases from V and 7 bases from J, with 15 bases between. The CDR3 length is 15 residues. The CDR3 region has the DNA TGTGCCAGCAGTTACTCGAGGACGGGGGTGGGTGGCTACACCTTC. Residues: CASSYSRTGVGGYTF.

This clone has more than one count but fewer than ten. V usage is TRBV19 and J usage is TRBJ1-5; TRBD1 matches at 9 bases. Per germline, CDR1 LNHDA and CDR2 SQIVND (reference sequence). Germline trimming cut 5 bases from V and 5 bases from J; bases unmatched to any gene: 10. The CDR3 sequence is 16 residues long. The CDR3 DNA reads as TGTGCCAGTAGTGCGAGACAGGGGGAATGGTATCAGCCCCAGCATTTT. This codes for CASSARQGEWYQPQHF. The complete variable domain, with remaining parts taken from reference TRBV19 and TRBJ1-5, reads DGGITQSPKYLFRKEGQNVTLSCEQNLNHDAMYWYRQDPGQGLRLIYYSQIVNDFQKGDIAEGYSVSREKKESFPLTVTSAQKNPTAFYLCASSARQGEWYQPQHFGDGTRLSIL.

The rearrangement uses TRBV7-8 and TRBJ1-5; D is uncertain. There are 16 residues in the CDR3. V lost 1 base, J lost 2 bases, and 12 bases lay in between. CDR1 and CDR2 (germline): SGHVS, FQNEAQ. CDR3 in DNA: TGTGCCAGCAGCTTAGAATTGGCTTTGGGCAATCAGCCCCAGCATTTT. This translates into CASSLELALGNQPQHF.

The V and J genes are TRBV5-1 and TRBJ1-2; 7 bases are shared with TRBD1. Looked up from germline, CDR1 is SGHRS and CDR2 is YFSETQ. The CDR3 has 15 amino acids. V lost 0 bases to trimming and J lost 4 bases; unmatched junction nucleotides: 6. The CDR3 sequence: CASSLAVGQAYGYTF. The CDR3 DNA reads TGCGCCAGCAGCTTGGCCGTCGGACAGGCCTATGGCTACACCTTC. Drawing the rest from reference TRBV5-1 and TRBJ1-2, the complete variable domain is KAGVTQTPRYLIKTRGQQVTLSCSPISGHRSVSWYQQTPGQGLQFLFEYFSETQRNKGNFPGRFSGRQFSNSRSEMNVSTLELGDSALYLCASSLAVGQAYGYTFGSGTRLTVV.